A single sample is the source of the 18 T cell receptor beta chains below, sequenced in a study of identifying expanded T cells in peripheral blood. Here immunoSEQ multiplex PCR was the method, and the copy in TCRdb shows in-frame clones only, minus some. The sample contains some 81,000 clones, around four fifths of which appear only once. Material for sequencing was blood. These receptors originate from a person between 18 and 75 years old in good health.

As for this clone: Mismatch with germline at one junction end may stem from a read error. J is TRBJ2-7 and V is TRBV7-7; tentatively, D is TRBD2 (5 bases). Germline values: CDR1 SSHAT, CDR2 FNYEAQ (reference sequence). The CDR3 loop spans 17 amino acids. Written as DNA, the CDR3 is TGTGCTAGCAGCTTAGTTAACATGCGGGCTAGTACCTACGAGCAGTACTTC. It codes for CASSLVNMRASTYEQYF.

The chain carries TRBV11-3 and TRBJ2-1; a possible D gene is TRBD2 (6 bases). The CDR3 sequence is 16 residues long. CDR1 and CDR2 from the germline V gene are SGHNT and YENEEA. Trimming cost V 0 bases and J 6 bases, with 15 bases left between them. CDR3 amino acids: CASSLEFGLTTNEQFF. The CDR3 region has the DNA TGTGCCAGCAGCTTAGAGTTTGGACTAACGACCAATGAGCAGTTCTTC.

This rearrangement joins TRBV5-4 to TRBJ2-3, with unresolved D. Trimming took off 4 bases at V and 5 bases at J, with 14 bases between the two ends. Looked up from germline, CDR1 is SGHNT and CDR2 is YYREEE (reference sequence). The CDR3 spans 14 residues. CDR3 nucleotide sequence: TGTGCCAGCAGCCGGGCCGGAGCGCGAGATACGCAGTATTTT. Translation gives CASSRAGARDTQYF. Using reference TRBV5-4 and TRBJ2-3 for the parts outside the CDR3, the full variable domain is ETGVTQSPTHLIKTRGQQVTLRCSSQSGHNTVSWYQQALGQGPQFIFQYYREEENGRGNFPPRFSGLQFPNYSSELNVNALELDDSALYLCASSRAGARDTQYFGPGTRLTVL.

J is TRBJ1-5 and V is TRBV6-1, with D maybe TRBD1 (6 bases). The V gene lost 0 bases and the J gene lost 1 base, with 10 bases spanning the gap. This CDR3 has 16 residues. The germline gives CDR1 MNHNS, CDR2 SASEGT. The DNA of the CDR3 is TGTGCCAGCAGTGAAGCGGGGGGGCCAAGCAATCAGCCCCAGCATTTT. Residues: CASSEAGGPSNQPQHF.

The chain links TRBV7-8 to TRBJ2-3; no reliable D call. CDR3 length equals 16 residues. CDR1 and CDR2 from the germline V gene are SGHVS and FQNEAQ. The germline V and J ends were trimmed by 2 bases and 3 bases, with 15 bases remaining between them. This CDR3 reads CASSLSRMFLTDTQYF. CDR3 nucleotides: TGTGCCAGCAGCTTATCAAGGATGTTCTTGACAGATACGCAGTATTTT.

The gene calls are TRBV5-4 and TRBJ1-1; TRBD1 matches 8 bases. Looked up from germline, CDR1 is SGHNT and CDR2 is YYREEE (reference sequence). The CDR3 covers 15 residues. V trimming: 2 bases; J trimming: 4 bases; junction bases outside the gene matches: 7. As DNA, the CDR3 is TGTGCCAGCAGCTTTTCCACAGGGGGGCGCACTGAAGCTTTCTTT. Translating it yields CASSFSTGGRTEAFF.

The genes are TRBV10-3 and TRBJ2-5; 8 bases map to TRBD1. V was pared by 6 bases and J by 4 bases, with 1 base of the junction left unmatched. The germline gives CDR1 ENHRY, CDR2 SYGVKD. The CDR3 spans 12 residues. CDR3 region: CAISDRGETQYF. CDR3 sequence (DNA): TGTGCCATCAGCGACAGGGGAGAGACCCAGTACTTC.

V is TRBV11-2 and J is TRBJ2-7; no firm D call. The CDR3 length is 14 residues. Looked up from germline, CDR1 is SGHAT and CDR2 is FQNNGV. V shed 5 bases and J shed 6 bases, with 17 bases lying between them. The CDR3 spells CASSPAVQGAEQYF. The DNA of the CDR3 is TGTGCCAGCAGCCCTGCTGTTCAAGGTGCCGAGCAGTACTTC.

Only a few counts were recorded for this clone. This sequence joins TRBV5-8 and TRBJ2-7; possible D gene TRBD1, 5 bases. Germline-derived CDR1 and CDR2 are SGHTS and YDEGEE. Trimming stripped 1 base from V and 4 bases from J, with 12 bases between. The length of the CDR3 is 14 residues. The CDR3 sequence: CASSLSQGLYEQYF. CDR3 sequence (DNA): TGTGCCAGCAGCTTGAGTCAGGGCCTATACGAGCAGTACTTC. Looking up the rest from reference TRBV5-8 and TRBJ2-7 gives the full variable domain: EAGVTQSPTHLIKTRGQQATLRCSPISGHTSVYWYQQALGLGLQFLLWYDEGEERNRGNFPPRFSGRQFPNYSSELNVNALELEDSALYLCASSLSQGLYEQYFGPGTRLTVT.

The rearrangement links TRBV7-3 to TRBJ2-7; D is ambiguous. This CDR3 contains 14 residues. CDR1 is SGHTA, CDR2 FQGTGA, per germline. Between the trimmed V and J ends, which lost 5 bases and 13 bases, there was a span of 24 bases. CDR3 bases: TGTGCCAGCAGCCAACTCACCCAATTGACACCTCTTTACTTC. Translated: CASSQLTQLTPLYF.

Written as DNA, the CDR3 is TGTGCCACTAGAGGACAGGGGGACGACACAGATACGCAGTATTTT. Translation gives CATRGQGDDTDTQYF. The chain carries TRBV10-3 and TRBJ2-3, with TRBD1 matching 10 bases. V was clipped by 10 bases and J by 2 bases; unmatched bases: 9. The CDR3 has 15 amino acids. Per the germline V gene, CDR1 is ENHRY and CDR2 is SYGVKD.

The chain has TRBV19 and TRBJ2-1; no definite D call. The CDR3 sequence is 15 residues long. Germline loops: CDR1 LNHDA, CDR2 SQIVND (reference sequence). V lost 5 bases and J 0 bases, leaving 11 bases between the germline ends. CDR3 sequence reads: CASSPRRSSYNEQFF. The CDR3 bases are TGTGCCAGTAGTCCCCGACGGAGCTCCTACAATGAGCAGTTCTTC.

This chain joins TRBV9 and TRBJ2-1; D could derive from TRBD1 or TRBD2 (5 bases each). V was shortened by 1 base and J by 5 bases, with 19 bases between the two germline ends. Germline CDR1 and CDR2: SGDLS and YYNGEE. The CDR3 sequence is 17 residues long. The CDR3: CASSVFEVGTDNNEQFF. The CDR3 DNA follows: TGTGCCAGCAGCGTATTCGAAGTCGGGACGGACAACAATGAGCAGTTCTTC.

The CDR3: CASSSGRSLWDEQFF. The CDR3 DNA follows: TGTGCCAGTAGCTCCGGGAGATCGCTTTGGGATGAGCAGTTCTTC. The chain has TRBV19 and TRBJ2-1, with D maybe TRBD2 (6 bases). Looked up from germline, CDR1 is LNHDA and CDR2 is SQIVND (reference sequence). Trimming took off 6 bases at V and 8 bases at J, with 20 bases between the two ends. CDR3 length: 15 residues.

This clone was detected only a few times. This rearrangement joins TRBV18 to TRBJ1-1; TRBD1 might be the D (5 bases). V was cut by 6 bases and J by 8 bases, with 7 bases left in between. This CDR3 comprises 10 residues. In germline, CDR1 is KGHSH, CDR2 LQKENI. The CDR3 sequence is CASSGTEAFF. CDR3 sequence (DNA): TGTGCCAGCTCGGGGACGGAAGCTTTCTTT. The full variable domain, in which reference TRBV18 and TRBJ1-1 provide the parts outside the CDR3, is NAGVMQNPRHLVRRRGQEARLRCSPMKGHSHVYWYRQLPEEGLKFMVYLQKENIIDESGMPKERFSAEFPKEGPSILRIQQVVRGDSAAYFCASSGTEAFFGQGTRLTVV.

The chain joins TRBV5-1 to TRBJ2-2; D gene uncertain. In germline, CDR1 is SGHRS, CDR2 YFSETQ. CDR3 length: 15 residues. Trimming left V 0 bases short and J 6 bases short, with 12 bases between. The CDR3 nucleotides are TGCGCCAGCAGCTTGGAGGTTAGCCGAGCCGGGGAGCTGTTTTTT. Protein sequence: CASSLEVSRAGELFF.

The count of this clone is one. V is TRBV9 and J is TRBJ2-5; D is tentatively TRBD1 or TRBD2 (7 bases each). Trimming took 4 bases from V and 5 from J, leaving 15 bases between them. The CDR3 is 14 amino acids. Germline CDR1 is SGDLS and CDR2 is YYNGEE. CDR3 amino acids: CASSRGDRGETQYF. The CDR3 DNA reads as TGTGCCAGCAGCCGGGGGGACAGAGGGGAGACCCAGTACTTC. The full variable domain, in which reference TRBV9 and TRBJ2-5 provide the parts outside the CDR3, is DSGVTQTPKHLITATGQRVTLRCSPRSGDLSVYWYQQSLDQGLQFLIQYYNGEERAKGNILERFSAQQFPDLHSELNLSSLELGDSALYFCASSRGDRGETQYFGPGTRLLVL.

This rearrangement joins TRBV14 to TRBJ2-3; D gene uncertain. V lost 0 bases and J 5 bases, leaving 12 bases between the germline ends. CDR3 length: 15 amino acids. Germline V gene data show CDR1 as SGHDN and CDR2 as FVKESK. DNA for the CDR3: TGTGCCAGCAGCCAAGAGTCTAGTTGGGAAGATACGCAGTATTTT. Amino acids: CASSQESSWEDTQYF.